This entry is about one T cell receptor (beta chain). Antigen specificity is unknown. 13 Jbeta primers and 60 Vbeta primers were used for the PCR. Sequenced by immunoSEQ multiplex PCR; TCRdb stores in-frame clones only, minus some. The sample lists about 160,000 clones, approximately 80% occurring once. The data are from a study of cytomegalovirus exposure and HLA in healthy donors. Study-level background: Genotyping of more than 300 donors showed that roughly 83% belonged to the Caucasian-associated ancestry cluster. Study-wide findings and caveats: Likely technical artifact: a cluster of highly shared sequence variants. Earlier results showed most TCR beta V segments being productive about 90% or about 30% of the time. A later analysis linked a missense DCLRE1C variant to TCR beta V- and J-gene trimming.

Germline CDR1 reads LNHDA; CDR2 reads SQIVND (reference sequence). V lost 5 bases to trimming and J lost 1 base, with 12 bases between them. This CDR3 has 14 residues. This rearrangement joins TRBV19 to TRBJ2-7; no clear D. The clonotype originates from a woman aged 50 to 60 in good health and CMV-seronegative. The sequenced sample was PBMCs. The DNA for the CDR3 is TGTGCCAGTAGTCCTTCGGAGTGGTCCTACGAGCAGTACTTC. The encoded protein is CASSPSEWSYEQYF.